This TCR beta chain came from a study of response to subunit inactivated influenza vaccine (dated by TCRdb to the late 2010s). Study-level background: To follow how T cells responded to a trivalent subunit inactivated influenza vaccine, the researchers relied on deep quantitative profiling of the T cell receptor repertoire. On the study overall, not on this receptor specifically: The authors suggested that each seasonal influenza vaccination may recruit only a limited number of new T cells.

The method behind the library was RT-PCR. Sequencing took place on an Illumina HiSeq 2500. The raw public data were reprocessed by TCRdb itself: fastp quality trimming at Q25, MiXCR clonotype calling, in-frame beta chains only. Each CDR3 protein appears once, grouped with its most common genes and DNA. The sample contains around 200,000 distinct CDR3 sequences, about 10% of them found a single time. The ten largest clones represent roughly 11% of the sample. For this chain, trimming is 2 bases at the V end and 5 bases at the J end, and the number of junction bases without a gene match is 7. Taken from cysteine to phenylalanine, the CDR3 has 16 residues. Only CDR3 DNA remains: 48 bases, in frame from the first base. CDR1 MNHEY and CDR2 SVGAGI were looked up in the germline V gene. This clonotype was detected only a few times. This clone's antigen is unknown. Nothing much larger sits one base from this clone, and base qualities are not available.

The sequence was obtained from a man aged 45-65 years who received an inactivated influenza vaccine. Donor details come from another sample of the same person, matched by shared clones. Material: non-naive T cells sorted from PBMCs, obtained on the day of vaccination. The intended sense of this specimen's cell subset or site label: memory T cell fraction. The chain links TRBV6-5 with TRBJ1-4; TRBD1 aligns with 8 central bases. The nucleotides read TGTGCCAGCAGTTACCTGGGGACAGGTAAAAATGAAAAACTGTTTTTT. This translates into CASSYLGTGKNEKLFF.